The clone carrying this TCR beta chain has at least ten counts. As the template, RNA transcripts were used to amplify TCR beta CDR3 regions. Second-round multiplex PCR came after first-round RT-PCR with HTBI primers. TCRdb re-derived calls from the multiplex PCR reads in MiXCR, one entry per CDR3 protein. The data contain 500,000 to 800,000 distinct CDR3 sequences, approximately 39% of them singletons. This record comes from a study of Graves' ophthalmopathy and Graves' hyperthyroidism. Deletions cut 0 bases from V and 2 bases from J, with 14 bases between. From germline, CDR1 is ENHRY and CDR2 SYGVKD. This CDR3 is 17 amino acids long. As the starting material, around 10 ml of fresh peripheral blood yielded the PBMCs.

The receptor was derived from an adult man with Graves' ophthalmopathy. V is TRBV10-3 and J is TRBJ1-5, with D hard to call. The sample comprised peripheral blood. The CDR3 protein is CAISESLGKRGNQPQHF. In DNA form, the CDR3 reads TGTGCCATCAGTGAGTCTCTGGGGAAGAGAGGCAATCAGCCCCAGCATTTT.